This T cell receptor (beta chain) derives from a study of shared T cell receptors in the human thymus (dated by TCRdb to the early 2020s). Study-level background: The study examined how self-reactive, shared T-cell receptor alpha chains are generated in the human thymus.

The library was prepared using the immunoSEQ multiplex PCR assay. The immuneACCESS repertoire file appears here via TCRdb, limited to in-frame rearrangements. These files lack a portion of the clones; in checked studies, under half of the deficit traces to unresolved V genes, and the cause of the others is not known. For this sample the table gives approximately 660,000 clones, of which roughly 90% were detected only once. Jointly, the top ten make up around 0.0099% of the sample. Turning to this clone: Its recognized antigen is unknown. No base quality information exists; no much larger clone differs at one position.

CDR1 and CDR2 were assigned from the germline V gene as KGHSH and LQKENI. From the cysteine through the phenylalanine, the CDR3 covers 15 amino acids. Only CDR3 DNA is held: 45 bases, read in frame from base 1. From V the trimming removes 6 bases and from J it removes 3 bases, while the gene matches leave 6 bases of the junction unaccounted for. These data are also associated with another study on human thymus T cells. Drawing on the second study: Donors were immunologically healthy infants undergoing open corrective cardiac surgery for congenital heart defects in Finland. Thymus tissue was obtained as surgical resects removed during corrective cardiac surgery. Biased V and J gene segment usage appeared to be present in both thymic and peripheral blood repertoires. According to the related research, thymic TCR repertoires were highly overlapping among unrelated individuals. The study described the TCR alpha and beta repertoires in eight or nine infant thymus samples and four matching peripheral blood samples. The cohort included over five male and two female infants, with donor ages spanning 7 to 244 days. After being mechanically released from the tissue, thymocytes were kept at -70 degrees C in pellets of about 9.5-30 million cells. Genomic DNA was extracted from frozen cell pellets with a QIAsymphony instrument. Using the immunoSEQ multiplex PCR assay, the TCRB and TCRAD loci were amplified from a standardized quantity of quality-controlled genomic DNA. The amplicons spanned the V(D)J region and were long enough to cover the CDR3 and allow V and J genes to be identified. The amplicons were sequenced on an Illumina platform via the commercial immunoSEQ service. Primer bias and sequencing errors were corrected as previously described, and TCRAD and TCRB were defined on the basis of the IMGT database. The repertoires were analysed using immunoSEQ Analyzer 3.0 and VDJTools for basic statistics, V/J segment usage, diversity estimates, rarefaction and pairwise overlap. Diversity was estimated using the Chao1, ChaoE, Efron-Thisted, Shannon and inverse Simpson indices, and was also estimated on datasets down-sampled to the size of the smallest sample. Repertoire overlap used strict matching of CDR3 nucleotide sequence, V gene and J gene, with Jaccard-based multidimensional scaling clustering. On average, thymus samples yielded some 810,000 unique TCRB clonotypes, whereas blood samples yielded about 84,000.

This sequence originates from a boy less than two years old with a congenital heart defect. Donor details come from another sample of the same person, matched by shared clones. Sequenced material: thymocytes. The V gene is TRBV18 and the J gene is TRBJ1-3, with TRBD1 identical over 9 junction bases. The CDR3 protein: CASSPTGGYGNTIYF. The DNA sequence is as follows: TGTGCCAGCTCCCCTACAGGGGGCTATGGAAACACCATATATTTT.